A selection of T cell receptor beta chains follows, all from one sample in a study of T-cell memory formation after mild COVID-19. MiXCR, run by TCRdb on the 5' RACE reads, gives a single entry per CDR3 protein. The sample holds around 310,000 distinct CDR3 sequences, roughly an eighth seen once. The source material was PBMCs or a T cell subset sorted from them (not recorded which). These receptors came from a man between 18 and 29 years old who had mild COVID-19 (a few samples of this study predate the infection). Cell type and time point are not known. The CDR3 runs from the conserved cysteine through the conserved F or W. D genes are given only for firm matches. Rows may omit the clone size; those that give it use once, few, many or a size class.

.	TRBV7-9	.	TRBJ2-1	TGTGCCAGCAGCTTCCCGGGCAGGGAAGCGAATGAGCAGTTCTTC	CASSFPGREANEQFF
few	TRBV10-3	.	TRBJ2-1	TGTGCCATCAGGACTGATCCCTTATACAATGAGCAGTTCTTC	CAIRTDPLYNEQFF
.	TRBV7-9	TRBD2	TRBJ2-1	TGTGCCAGCAGCTGGTGGCGGGGGGGCCTCAATGAGCAGTTCTTC	CASSWWRGGLNEQFF
few	TRBV11-2	.	TRBJ2-7	TGTGCCAGCAGCTTCGACCGCGGGACAGCCTTC	CASSFDRGTAF
.	TRBV7-9	TRBD1	TRBJ1-5	TGTGCCAGCAGCCCAGGGGCAGGGGGACAGCCCCAGCATTTT	CASSPGAGGQPQHF
few	TRBV12-3/TRBV12-4	.	TRBJ2-1	TGTGCCAGCAGTTTGGGCGGGGGCCCCCAGTTCTTC	CASSLGGGPQFF
few	TRBV4-1	TRBD1	TRBJ2-5	TGCGCCAGCAGCCAAGAGGGACAGGGTCAAGAGACCCAGTACTTC	CASSQEGQGQETQYF
.	TRBV6-2/TRBV6-3	.	TRBJ2-7	TGTGCCAGCAGTTACTCTTCGGGGGACTTAACCTACGAGCAGTACTTC	CASSYSSGDLTYEQYF
few	TRBV2	.	TRBJ2-7	TGTGCCAGCAGCGGACAGAACTCCTACGAGCAGTACTTC	CASSGQNSYEQYF
.	TRBV7-9	.	TRBJ1-1	TGTGCCAGCAGCCCTTCGGGGGGAAGGAACACTGAAGCTTTCTTT	CASSPSGGRNTEAFF
.	TRBV7-2	TRBD2	TRBJ2-7	TGTGCCAGCAGCTTACGCGGGGGGGCGGGAACCTACGAGCAGTACTTC	CASSLRGGAGTYEQYF
many	TRBV30	.	TRBJ2-7	TGTGCCTGGAGTTTTCTACTGGGATACGAGCAGTACTTC	CAWSFLLGYEQYF
.	TRBV20-1	TRBD2	TRBJ2-1	TGCAGTGCTATTACGGGACTAGCCTACAATGAGCAGTTCTTC	CSAITGLAYNEQFF
many	TRBV7-3	.	TRBJ1-5	TGTGCCAGCAGCTTGAAGGGCATCTTGAGCAATCAGCCCCAGCATTTT	CASSLKGILSNQPQHF
.	TRBV6-2/TRBV6-3	TRBD1	TRBJ2-1	TGTGCCAGCATGGGGGACAGTTACAATGAGCAGTTCTTC	CASMGDSYNEQFF
many	TRBV5-4	.	TRBJ2-2	TGTGCCAGCAGCTCTTACACCGGGGAGCTGTTTTTT	CASSSYTGELFF
many	TRBV5-6	.	TRBJ2-1	TGTGCCAGCAGCTCTCTGACTCCCAATGAGCAGTTCTTC	CASSSLTPNEQFF
many	TRBV5-5	.	TRBJ1-2	TGTGCCAGCAGCACCCCGCGAGGGAGCTATGGCTACACCTTC	CASSTPRGSYGYTF
.	TRBV20-1	TRBD1	TRBJ2-7	TGCAGTGCAACCGACCCGGGACAGGGGGCCTACGAGCAGTACTTC	CSATDPGQGAYEQYF
many	TRBV9	TRBD1	TRBJ2-1	TGTGCCAGCAGCCGAAAGACAGGGGGCCTTTACAATGAGCAGTTCTTC	CASSRKTGGLYNEQFF
.	TRBV20-1	.	TRBJ1-4	TGCAGTGCTAGAGTAGGGATGGAAGAAAAACTGTTTTTT	CSARVGMEEKLFF
few	TRBV7-2	TRBD2	TRBJ2-3	TGTGCCAGCAGCTTATATAGTAGCGGGGGGCCCGATACGCAGTATTTT	CASSLYSSGGPDTQYF
few	TRBV7-9	TRBD1	TRBJ1-1	TGTGCCAGCAGCCCTAGGGACAGGTCTGAAGCTTTCTTT	CASSPRDRSEAFF
.	TRBV7-8	TRBD2	TRBJ2-5	TGTGCCAGCAGCGCCCGGGGGGGCCAAGAGACCCAGTACTTC	CASSARGGQETQYF
few	TRBV6-5	.	TRBJ2-7	TGTGCCAGCAGATATCGCGGCGGAGGTCCCTACGAGCAGTACTTC	CASRYRGGGPYEQYF
.	TRBV3-1	.	TRBJ1-4	TGTGCCAGCAGCCAAAGTTGGGGGCCTAGTGAAAAACTGTTTTTT	CASSQSWGPSEKLFF
few	TRBV12-3/TRBV12-4	.	TRBJ1-6	TGTGCCAGCAGTTTTGACCTCTTAGGAATCCAGGCGGCAACCCTCCACTTT	CASSFDLLGIQAATLHF
.	TRBV5-1	TRBD1	TRBJ2-1	TGCGCCAGCAGCTTGGAGGCAGGGGGCTACAATGAGCAGTTCTTC	CASSLEAGGYNEQFF
few	TRBV6-2/TRBV6-3	.	TRBJ2-4	TGTGCCAGCAGCCGCGCGGCGGGGAGAGGGAACATTCAGTACTTC	CASSRAAGRGNIQYF
few	TRBV6-5	.	TRBJ2-7	TGTGCCAGCAGTTACTCGAGTACGTCGGATAAAACGTACGAGCAGTACTTC	CASSYSSTSDKTYEQYF
.	TRBV5-1	TRBD1	TRBJ2-3	TGCGCCAGCAGCCTGACAGGGCCCCGAAGGGATACGCAGTATTTT	CASSLTGPRRDTQYF
many	TRBV6-5	.	TRBJ2-5	TGTGCCAGCCTTTATCGTATTAGGGTTGAAGAGACCCAGTACTTC	CASLYRIRVEETQYF
few	TRBV5-1	.	TRBJ1-6	TGCGCCAGCAGCTTGGCCCCGGACAGACCAAATTCACCCCTCCACTTT	CASSLAPDRPNSPLHF
few	TRBV5-1	TRBD1	TRBJ1-2	TGCGCCAGCAGCGAGGACAGGCTATATGGCTACACCTTC	CASSEDRLYGYTF
few	TRBV7-9	TRBD2	TRBJ2-1	TGTGCCAGCAGCTTCAACTCGCGCGGGGGGCCAAACAATGAGCAGTTCTTC	CASSFNSRGGPNNEQFF
.	TRBV5-5	.	TRBJ1-2	TGTGCCAGCAGTCCCAGCTTGGAAACACGACTCACTAACTATGGCTACACCTTC	CASSPSLETRLTNYGYTF
.	TRBV7-9	.	TRBJ1-1	TGTGCCAGCAGCGTTCGCGGACAGATGAGAACTGAAGCTTTCTTT	CASSVRGQMRTEAFF
few	TRBV5-1	TRBD1	TRBJ2-1	TGCGCCAGCAGCACACAGGGGAGTGAGGATGAGCAGTTCTTC	CASSTQGSEDEQFF
.	TRBV4-3	.	TRBJ1-4	TGCGCCAGCAGCCACGCACAGAACAGTAATGAAAAACTGTTTTTT	CASSHAQNSNEKLFF
.	TRBV7-9	.	TRBJ2-1	TGTGCCAGCAGCTTTTACTACAATGAGCAGTTCTTC	CASSFYYNEQFF
.	TRBV7-9	.	TRBJ1-4	TGTGCCAGCAGCTTAGGGCTGGGGCCTAATGAAAAACTGTTTTTT	CASSLGLGPNEKLFF
.	TRBV3-1	TRBD1	TRBJ1-5	TGTGCCAGCAGCCAAGATGAAGGAGGGGGCCTGGGCAATCAGCCCCAGCATTTT	CASSQDEGGGLGNQPQHF